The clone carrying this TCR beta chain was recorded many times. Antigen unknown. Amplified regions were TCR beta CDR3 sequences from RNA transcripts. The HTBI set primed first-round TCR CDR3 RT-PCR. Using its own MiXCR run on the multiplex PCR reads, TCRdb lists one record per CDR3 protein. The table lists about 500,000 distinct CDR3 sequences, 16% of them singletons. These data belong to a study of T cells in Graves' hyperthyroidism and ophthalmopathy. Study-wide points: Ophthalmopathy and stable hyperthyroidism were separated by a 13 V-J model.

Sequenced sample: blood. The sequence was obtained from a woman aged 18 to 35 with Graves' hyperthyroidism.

In nucleotides, the CDR3 is TGTGCCAGCAGCGAACAGGGCCTAGATACGCAGTATTTT. As protein: CASSEQGLDTQYF. The rearrangement joins TRBV7-9 to TRBJ2-3, with a tentative D call TRBD1 (6 bases). Germline V lookup: CDR1 SEHNR, CDR2 FQNEAQ (reference sequence). V lost 5 bases and J 5 bases, leaving 11 bases between the germline ends. The CDR3 spans 13 residues.